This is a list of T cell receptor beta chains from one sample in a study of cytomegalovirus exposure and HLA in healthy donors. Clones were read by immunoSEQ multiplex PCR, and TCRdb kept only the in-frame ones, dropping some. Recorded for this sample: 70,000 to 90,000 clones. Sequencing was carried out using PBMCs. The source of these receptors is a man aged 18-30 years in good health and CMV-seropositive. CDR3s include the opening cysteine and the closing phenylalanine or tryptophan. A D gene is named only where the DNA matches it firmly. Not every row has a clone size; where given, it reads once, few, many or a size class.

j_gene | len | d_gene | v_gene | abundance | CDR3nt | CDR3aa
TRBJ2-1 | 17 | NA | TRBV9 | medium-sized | TGTGCCAGCAGCGTAGAAGCTCCACTGGGCGCCTACAATGAGCAGTTCTTC | CASSVEAPLGAYNEQFF
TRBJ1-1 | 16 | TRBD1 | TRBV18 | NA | TGTGCCAGCTCACCAATAAGGGGGCTGGACTTCGCTGAAGCTTTCTTT | CASSPIRGLDFAEAFF
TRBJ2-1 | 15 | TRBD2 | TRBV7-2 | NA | TGTGCCAGCAGCTTAGCTAGCGGGAGTCGGAATGAGCAGTTCTTC | CASSLASGSRNEQFF
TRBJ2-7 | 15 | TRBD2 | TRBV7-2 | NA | TGTGCCAGCAGCTTACAAGCGGGAGGGTCCTACGAGCAGTACTTC | CASSLQAGGSYEQYF
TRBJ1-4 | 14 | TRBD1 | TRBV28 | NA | TGTGCCAGCAGACAAGGGGGCACTAATGAAAAACTGTTTTTT | CASRQGGTNEKLFF
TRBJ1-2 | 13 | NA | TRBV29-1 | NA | TGCAGCGGAATTGGCGAAGGGGACTATGGCTACACCTTC | CSGIGEGDYGYTF
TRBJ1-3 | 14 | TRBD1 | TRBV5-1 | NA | TGCGCCAGCAGCACGGGGACAGGGTATAACACCATATATTTT | CASSTGTGYNTIYF
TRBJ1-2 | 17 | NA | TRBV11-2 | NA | TGTGCCAGCAGCTATACGGTAGGCGGCAGCAAGAACTATGGCCACACCTTC | CASSYTVGGSKNYGHTF
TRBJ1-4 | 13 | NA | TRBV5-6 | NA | TGTGCCAGCAGCTCAGGGTCTAATGAAAAACTGTTTTTT | CASSSGSNEKLFF
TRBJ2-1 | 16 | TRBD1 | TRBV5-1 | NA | TGCGCCAGCAGCCTTTCCGGGACAGGGGAATACAATGAGCAGTTCTTC | CASSLSGTGEYNEQFF
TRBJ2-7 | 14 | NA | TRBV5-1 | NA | TGCGCCAGCTCCACATCCGGACAGTCCTACGAGCAGTACTTC | CASSTSGQSYEQYF
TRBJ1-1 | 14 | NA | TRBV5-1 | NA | TGCGCCAGCAAAGAAGGGGTGGATTACACTGAAGCTTTCTTT | CASKEGVDYTEAFF
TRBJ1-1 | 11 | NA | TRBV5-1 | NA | TGCGCCAGCAGTCAGAACACTGAAGCTTTCTTT | CASSQNTEAFF
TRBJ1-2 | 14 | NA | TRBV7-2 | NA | TGTGCCAGCAGCTTAGCGGGGAGTTTCTATGGCTACACCTTC | CASSLAGSFYGYTF
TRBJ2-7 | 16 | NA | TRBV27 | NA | TGTGCCAGCAGTCCGAGACCAGGGGCTGGCTCCTACGAGCAGTACTTC | CASSPRPGAGSYEQYF
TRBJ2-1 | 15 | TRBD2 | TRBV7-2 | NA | TGTGCCAACAGCTTGGAGCTAGCGGGGGATTCTGAGCAGTTCTTC | CANSLELAGDSEQFF
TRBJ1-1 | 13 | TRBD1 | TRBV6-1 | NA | TGTGCCAGCAGTGAAGCTGACAGGGCTGAAGCTTTCTTT | CASSEADRAEAFF
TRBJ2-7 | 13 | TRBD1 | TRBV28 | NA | TGTGCCAGCAGTCTCGACAGGGGCTACGAGCAGTACTTC | CASSLDRGYEQYF
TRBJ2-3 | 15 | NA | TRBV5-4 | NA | TGTGCCAGCAGCTTGGGTCCAGGGTCAGGAGATACGCAGTATTTT | CASSLGPGSGDTQYF
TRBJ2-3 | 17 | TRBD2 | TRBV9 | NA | TGTGCCAGCAGCTCTCAGGCGCTAGCGGACTACACAGATACGCAGTATTTT | CASSSQALADYTDTQYF
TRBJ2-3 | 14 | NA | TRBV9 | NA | TGTGCCAGCAGCGTAGGGGCTGTCACAGATACGCAGTATTTT | CASSVGAVTDTQYF